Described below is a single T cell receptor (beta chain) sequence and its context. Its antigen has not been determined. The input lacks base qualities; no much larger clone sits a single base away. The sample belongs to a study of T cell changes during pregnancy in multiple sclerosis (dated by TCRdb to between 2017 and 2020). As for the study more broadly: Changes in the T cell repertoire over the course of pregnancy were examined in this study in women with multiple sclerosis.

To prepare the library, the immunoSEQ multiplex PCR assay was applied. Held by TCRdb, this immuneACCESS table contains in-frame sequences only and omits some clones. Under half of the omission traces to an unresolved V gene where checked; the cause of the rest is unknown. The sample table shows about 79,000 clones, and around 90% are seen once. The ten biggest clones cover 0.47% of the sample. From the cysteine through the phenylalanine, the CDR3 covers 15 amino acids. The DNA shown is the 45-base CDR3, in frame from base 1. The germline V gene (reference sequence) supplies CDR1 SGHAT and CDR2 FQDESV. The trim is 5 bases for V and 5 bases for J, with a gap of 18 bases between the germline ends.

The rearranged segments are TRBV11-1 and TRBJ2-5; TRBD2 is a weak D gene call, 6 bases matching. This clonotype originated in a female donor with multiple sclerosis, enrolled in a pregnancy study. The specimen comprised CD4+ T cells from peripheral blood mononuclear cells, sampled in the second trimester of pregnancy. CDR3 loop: CASSTRLVGSETQYF. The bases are TGTGCCAGCAGCACCCGACTAGTGGGTTCCGAGACCCAGTACTTC.